Following are 25 T cell receptor beta chains from one sample sequenced in a study of cytomegalovirus exposure and HLA in healthy donors. The PCR made use of 60 Vbeta and 13 Jbeta primers. TCRdb's table, derived via immunoSEQ multiplex PCR, lists solely in-frame clones and lacks some. The top ten hold roughly 4.9% of the sample, which has about 110,000 clones, around 80% seen once. The sample consisted of PBMCs. Receptors originate from a female donor in good health and CMV-seropositive.

This chain uses TRBV6-6 with TRBJ1-5, with 9 bases that match TRBD1. The CDR3 contains 16 residues. Germline V gives CDR1 MNHNY, CDR2 SVGAGI (reference sequence). V was clipped by 4 bases and J by 2 bases; unmatched bases: 6. The CDR3 DNA is TGTGCCAGCAGTTCGGGACAGGGATTACGCAATCAGCCCCAGCATTTT. Protein sequence: CASSSGQGLRNQPQHF.

The chain couples TRBV7-2 to TRBJ2-7, with D hard to call. V was cut by 5 bases and J by 0 bases, with 5 bases left in between. The CDR3 contains 12 residues. Looked up from germline, CDR1 is SGHTA and CDR2 is FQGNSA. CDR3 sequence (DNA): TGTGCCAGCAGCCTAAGCTCCTACGAGCAGTACTTC. The encoded protein is CASSLSSYEQYF.

CDR3 protein: CASSQAGETQYF. DNA of the CDR3: TGCGCCAGCAGCCAAGCAGGAGAGACCCAGTACTTC. The V gene is TRBV4-1, the J gene TRBJ2-5, with no clear D. V dropped 1 base and J dropped 4 bases, with 4 bases sitting between them. The CDR3 consists of 12 residues. CDR1 MGHRA and CDR2 YSYEKL come from the germline V gene.

V gene TRBV29-1 combines with J gene TRBJ2-7; 8 bases are shared with TRBD1. The CDR3 consists of 12 residues. The trim removed 6 bases at V and 3 bases at J, leaving 4 bases unmatched. Germline V gene data show CDR1 as SQVTM and CDR2 as ANQGSEA. This CDR3 is CSVTGVGYEQYF. The CDR3 nucleotides are TGCAGCGTGACAGGGGTGGGCTACGAGCAGTACTTC.

The genes are TRBV9 and TRBJ2-3; TRBD1 might be the D (8 bases). The CDR3 consists of 16 residues. V was cut by 3 bases and J by 4 bases, with 18 bases left in between. Germline CDR1 reads SGDLS; CDR2 reads YYNGEE. CDR3 protein: CASSGGGGQGADTQYF. The DNA for the CDR3 is TGTGCCAGCAGCGGCGGGGGCGGACAGGGTGCAGATACGCAGTATTTT. The whole variable domain, filled in from reference TRBV9 and TRBJ2-3, reads DSGVTQTPKHLITATGQRVTLRCSPRSGDLSVYWYQQSLDQGLQFLIQYYNGEERAKGNILERFSAQQFPDLHSELNLSSLELGDSALYFCASSGGGGQGADTQYFGPGTRLTVL.

The chain recombines TRBV5-1 with TRBJ2-7; TRBD1 matches 12 bases. Germline V gene sequence: CDR1 SGHRS, CDR2 YFSETQ. This CDR3 has 16 residues. V shed 3 bases, J shed 6 bases, and the junction held 10 bases outside the gene matches. The CDR3 DNA reads TGCGCCAGCAGCTCCGCCGGGGGACAGGGGGCTGTCGAGCAGTACTTC. Translation: CASSSAGGQGAVEQYF. Full variable domain (missing parts from reference TRBV5-1 and TRBJ2-7): KAGVTQTPRYLIKTRGQQVTLSCSPISGHRSVSWYQQTPGQGLQFLFEYFSETQRNKGNFPGRFSGRQFSNSRSEMNVSTLELGDSALYLCASSSAGGQGAVEQYFGPGTRLTVT.

CDR3 nucleotides: TGTGCCAGCAGTCTTCGGGACAGGGGACGGGAGACCCAGTACTTC. This gives the protein CASSLRDRGRETQYF. The V and J genes are TRBV6-5 and TRBJ2-5, with TRBD1 matching 10 bases. V shed 5 bases and J 5 bases; nucleotides not matched to a gene: 8. Germline loops: CDR1 MNHEY, CDR2 SVGAGI. The CDR3 is made up of 15 amino acids.

This clone turned up a few times. The V and J genes are TRBV5-6 and TRBJ1-2; tentatively, D is TRBD1 (5 bases). V was clipped by 4 bases and J by 4 bases, with 17 bases between them. Germline lookup yields CDR1 SGHDT and CDR2 YYEEEE. There are 15 residues in the CDR3. CDR3 bases: TGTGCCAGCAGCCAAGGACCGGGGGATAGCTATGGCTACACCTTC. This gives the protein CASSQGPGDSYGYTF.

J is TRBJ1-3 and V is TRBV15, with D possibly being TRBD1 (6 bases). V gave up 6 bases and J gave up 0 bases, with 6 bases separating them. The CDR3 length is 13 residues. Germline V CDR1 and CDR2: LNHNV, YYDKDF (reference sequence). The CDR3 loop is CATRDSSGNTIYF. CDR3 DNA sequence: TGTGCCACCAGGGACAGCTCTGGAAACACCATATATTTT.

The CDR3 here is CASSSGLARVAFF. The DNA for the CDR3 is TGTGCCAGCAGCTCCGGACTCGCTCGGGTGGCTTTCTTT. The genes are TRBV6-5 and TRBJ1-1, with D unclear. The length of the CDR3 is 13 residues. V was trimmed by 6 bases and J by 11 bases, leaving 19 bases between them. Germline assignment: CDR1 MNHEY and CDR2 SVGAGI.

This clone was seen only a few times. DNA of the CDR3: TGTGCCAGCACCTCGTGGCCTAGCACAGATACGCAGTATTTT. Translating gives CASTSWPSTDTQYF. The rearrangement links TRBV7-9 to TRBJ2-3, with D unclear. CDR1 SEHNR and CDR2 FQNEAQ come from the germline V gene (reference sequence). V was pared by 7 bases and J by 0 bases, with 11 bases between. The CDR3 is 14 residues long.

The chain carries TRBV29-1 and TRBJ2-1; 10 nucleotides line up with TRBD1. CDR1 is SQVTM, CDR2 ANQGSEA, per germline. With 6 bases clipped from V and 9 bases from J, the junction kept 5 bases outside the gene matches. The CDR3 has 12 amino acids. The CDR3, as DNA: TGCAGCGTCGCGCGGGACAGGGGTGAGCAGTTCTTC. This translates into CSVARDRGEQFF.

The gene calls are TRBV25-1 and TRBJ2-7; tentatively, D is TRBD1 (7 bases). CDR1 and CDR2 (germline): MGHDK, SYGVNS. The CDR3 spans 14 residues. V lost 4 bases, J lost 5 bases, and 15 bases lay in between. The chain's CDR3 is CASSARQGLNEQYF. Written as DNA, the CDR3 is TGTGCCAGCAGTGCGCGACAGGGACTGAACGAGCAGTACTTC.

V and J are TRBV7-8 and TRBJ1-6; weak D call: TRBD1 (6 bases). The V and J ends lost 4 bases and 5 bases respectively, with 15 bases between them. Germline CDR1 and CDR2: SGHVS and FQNEAQ. The CDR3 is 16 residues long. The CDR3 region is CASSYSTGHNNSPLHF. The DNA for the CDR3 is TGTGCCAGCAGCTATTCAACGGGACACAATAATTCACCCCTCCACTTT.

V is TRBV28 and J is TRBJ2-1, with 8 positions matching TRBD1. The CDR3 contains 14 residues. V was clipped by 2 bases and J by 3 bases; unmatched bases: 0. CDR1 and CDR2 from the germline V gene are MDHEN and SYDVKM. The CDR3: CASSLTGGYNEQFF. The CDR3, as DNA: TGTGCCAGCAGTTTAACAGGGGGCTACAATGAGCAGTTCTTC.

This clone was seen a few times. The chain links TRBV2 to TRBJ1-2, with D possibly matching TRBD1 (6 bases). V shed 9 bases and J shed 7 bases, with 21 bases lying between them. The V gene's germline CDR1 is SNHLY and CDR2 FYNNEI. This CDR3 is built from 14 residues. The CDR3 sequence is CASTTRPGAGGYTF. As DNA, the CDR3 is TGTGCCAGTACGACACGACCAGGGGCGGGTGGCTACACCTTC. Complete variable domain (other parts from reference TRBV2 and TRBJ1-2): EPEVTQTPSHQVTQMGQEVILRCVPISNHLYFYWYRQILGQKVEFLVSFYNNEISEKSEIFDDQFSVERPDGSNFTLKIRSTKLEDSAMYFCASTTRPGAGGYTFGSGTRLTVV.

The J gene is TRBJ1-4, the V gene TRBV5-1; D remains unclear. Looked up from germline, CDR1 is SGHRS and CDR2 is YFSETQ. This CDR3 is built from 15 residues. V lost 5 bases, J lost 4 bases, and 15 bases lay in between. CDR3 sequence: CASRYRRADNEKLFF. Written as DNA, the CDR3 is TGCGCCAGCAGGTACCGGCGGGCGGATAATGAAAAACTGTTTTTT.

V usage is TRBV7-3 and J usage is TRBJ2-5, with D tentatively TRBD2 (5 bases). The CDR3 runs 13 residues. CDR1 is SGHTA and CDR2 is FQGTGA in the germline V gene. V was trimmed by 3 bases and J by 5 bases, leaving 10 bases between them. CDR3 protein: CASSFGGVETQYF. The CDR3, as DNA: TGTGCCAGCAGCTTCGGAGGAGTGGAGACCCAGTACTTC.

The chain is built from TRBV5-1 and TRBJ2-1, with 11 bases identical to TRBD2. The CDR3 is 16 residues long. CDR1 is SGHRS and CDR2 is YFSETQ in the germline V gene. Losses at the gene ends were 5 bases for V and 4 bases for J; bases not matched to a gene: 8. The CDR3 reads CASRRSSGRVYNEQFF. The CDR3 DNA reads as TGCGCCAGCAGGAGGAGTAGCGGGAGGGTTTACAATGAGCAGTTCTTC.

This chain links TRBV30 with TRBJ1-1; 7 bases map to TRBD1. The ends lost 5 bases at V and 11 bases at J; junction bases unmatched: 14. This CDR3 has 13 amino acids. CDR1 is GTSNPN and CDR2 is SVGIG in the germline V gene (reference sequence). The CDR3 region is CAWSGQLETPAFF. The CDR3 DNA sequence: TGTGCCTGGTCGGGACAGCTGGAAACGCCGGCTTTCTTT.

The V gene is TRBV11-1, the J gene TRBJ1-1, with unresolved D. Trimming cost V 5 bases and J 0 bases, with 7 bases left between them. The CDR3 has 13 residues. Germline lookup yields CDR1 SGHAT and CDR2 FQDESV (reference sequence). The CDR3 region has the DNA TGTGCCAGCAGCGTCAGGCTGAACACTGAAGCTTTCTTT. Translating gives CASSVRLNTEAFF.

The CDR3: CASSFTPTSGGLLFYEQYF. Here the CDR3 DNA reads TGTGCCAGCAGTTTTACCCCAACTAGCGGGGGGCTGCTGTTCTACGAGCAGTACTTC. V gene TRBV28 combines with J gene TRBJ2-7, with TRBD2 matching 12 bases. The CDR3 has 19 residues. Germline CDR1 reads MDHEN; CDR2 reads SYDVKM. The V segment lost 3 bases and the J segment 3 bases; nucleotides outside the gene matches: 15. Complete variable domain (other parts from reference TRBV28 and TRBJ2-7): DVKVTQSSRYLVKRTGEKVFLECVQDMDHENMFWYRQDPGLGLRLIYFSYDVKMKEKGDIPEGYSVSREKKERFSLILESASTNQTSMYLCASSFTPTSGGLLFYEQYFGPGTRLTVT.

V is TRBV2 and J is TRBJ2-7; D may be TRBD2 (5 bases). V lost 8 bases and J 2 bases, leaving 16 bases between the germline ends. Germline V gene lookup returns CDR1 SNHLY and CDR2 FYNNEI. CDR3 length: 14 residues. The CDR3 reads CASCAAGIPYEQYF. The CDR3 nucleotides are TGTGCCAGCTGCGCTGCGGGTATTCCCTACGAGCAGTACTTC. Filled out from reference TRBV2 and TRBJ2-7, the complete variable domain reads EPEVTQTPSHQVTQMGQEVILRCVPISNHLYFYWYRQILGQKVEFLVSFYNNEISEKSEIFDDQFSVERPDGSNFTLKIRSTKLEDSAMYFCASCAAGIPYEQYFGPGTRLTVT.

The rearrangement joins TRBV6-5 to TRBJ2-5; D perhaps matches TRBD1 (6 bases). Between the trimmed V and J ends, which lost 2 bases and 0 bases, there was a span of 10 bases. The germline CDR1 and CDR2 sequences are MNHEY and SVGAGI. The CDR3 runs 15 residues. The CDR3 DNA sequence: TGTGCCAGCAGTTACGGGGGCAGCGACCAAGAGACCCAGTACTTC. As protein: CASSYGGSDQETQYF.

V gene TRBV18 combines with J gene TRBJ2-2, with a weak D call TRBD1 (5 bases). V shed 2 bases and J shed 1 base, with 11 bases lying between them. This CDR3 region has 16 residues. Germline V gives CDR1 KGHSH, CDR2 LQKENI. CDR3 bases: TGTGCCAGCTCACCAGAGGCAGGGAAGAACACCGGGGAGCTGTTTTTT. Protein sequence: CASSPEAGKNTGELFF.